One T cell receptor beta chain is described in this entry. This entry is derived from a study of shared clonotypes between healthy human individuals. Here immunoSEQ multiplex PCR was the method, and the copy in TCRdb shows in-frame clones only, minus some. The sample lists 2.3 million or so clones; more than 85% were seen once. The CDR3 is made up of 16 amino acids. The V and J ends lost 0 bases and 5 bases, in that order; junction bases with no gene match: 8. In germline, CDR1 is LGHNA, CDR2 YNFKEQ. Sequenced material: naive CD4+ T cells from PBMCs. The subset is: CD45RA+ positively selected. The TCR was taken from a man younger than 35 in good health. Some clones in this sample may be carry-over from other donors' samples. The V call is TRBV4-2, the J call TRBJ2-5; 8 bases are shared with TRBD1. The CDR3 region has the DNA TGTGCCAGCAGCCAAGATCATGGGACAGGAAGTGAGACCCAGTACTTC. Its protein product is CASSQDHGTGSETQYF.